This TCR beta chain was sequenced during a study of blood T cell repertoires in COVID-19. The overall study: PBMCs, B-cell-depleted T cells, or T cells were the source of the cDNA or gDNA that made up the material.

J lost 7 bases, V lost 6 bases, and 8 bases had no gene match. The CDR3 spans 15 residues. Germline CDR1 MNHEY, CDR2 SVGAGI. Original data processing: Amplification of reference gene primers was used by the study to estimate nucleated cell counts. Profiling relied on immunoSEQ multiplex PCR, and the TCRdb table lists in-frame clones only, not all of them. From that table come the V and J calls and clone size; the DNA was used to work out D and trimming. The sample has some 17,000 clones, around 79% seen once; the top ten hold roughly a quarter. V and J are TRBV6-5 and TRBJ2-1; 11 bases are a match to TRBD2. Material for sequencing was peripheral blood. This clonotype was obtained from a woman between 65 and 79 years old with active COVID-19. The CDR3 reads CASSVTSGSGNEQFF. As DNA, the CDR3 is TGTGCCAGCAGCGTTACTAGCGGGAGTGGAAATGAGCAGTTCTTC.